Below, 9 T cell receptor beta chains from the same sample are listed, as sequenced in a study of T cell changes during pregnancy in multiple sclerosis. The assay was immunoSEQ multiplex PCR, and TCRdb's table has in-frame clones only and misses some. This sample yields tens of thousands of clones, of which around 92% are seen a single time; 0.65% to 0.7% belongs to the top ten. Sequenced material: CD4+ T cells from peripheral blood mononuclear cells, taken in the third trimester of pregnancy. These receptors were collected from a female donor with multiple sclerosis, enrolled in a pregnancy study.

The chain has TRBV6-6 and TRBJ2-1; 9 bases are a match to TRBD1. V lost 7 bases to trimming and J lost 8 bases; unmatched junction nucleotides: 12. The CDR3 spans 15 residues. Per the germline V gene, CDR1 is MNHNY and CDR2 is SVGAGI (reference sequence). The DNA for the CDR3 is TGTGCCAGCACCACCTCCGGGACAGGGTCCCATGAGCAGTTCTTC. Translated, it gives CASTTSGTGSHEQFF.

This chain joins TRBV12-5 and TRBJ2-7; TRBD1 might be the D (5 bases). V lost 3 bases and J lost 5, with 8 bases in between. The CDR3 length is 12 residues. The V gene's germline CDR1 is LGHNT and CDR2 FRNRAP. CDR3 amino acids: CASGFRANEQYF. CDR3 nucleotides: TGTGCTAGTGGTTTCAGGGCAAACGAGCAGTACTTC. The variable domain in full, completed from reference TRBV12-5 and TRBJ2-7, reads DARVTQTPRHKVTEMGQEVTMRCQPILGHNTVFWYRQTMMQGLELLAYFRNRAPLDDSGMPKDRFSAEMPDATLATLKIQPSEPRDSAVYFCASGFRANEQYFGPGTRLTVT.

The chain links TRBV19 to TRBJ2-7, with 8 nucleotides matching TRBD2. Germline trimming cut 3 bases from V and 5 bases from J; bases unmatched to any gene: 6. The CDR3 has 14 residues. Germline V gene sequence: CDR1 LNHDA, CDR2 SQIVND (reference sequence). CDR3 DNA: TGTGCCAGTAGTATCGGGACTAGTCTCGACGAGCAGTACTTC. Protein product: CASSIGTSLDEQYF.

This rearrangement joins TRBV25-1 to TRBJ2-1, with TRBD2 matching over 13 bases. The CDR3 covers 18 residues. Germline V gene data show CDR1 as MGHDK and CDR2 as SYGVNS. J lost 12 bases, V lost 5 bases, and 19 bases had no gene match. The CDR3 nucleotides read TGTGCCAGCAGTCCCGGGGGTGGTTGGGGACTAGCGGGATCACGGCAGTTCTTC. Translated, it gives CASSPGGGWGLAGSRQFF.

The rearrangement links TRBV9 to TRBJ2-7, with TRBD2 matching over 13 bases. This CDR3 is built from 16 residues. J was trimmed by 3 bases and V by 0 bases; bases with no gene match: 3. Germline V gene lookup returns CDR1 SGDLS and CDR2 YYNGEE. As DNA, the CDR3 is TGTGCCAGCAGCGTAGGGGGACTAGCGGGACGCTACGAGCAGTACTTC. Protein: CASSVGGLAGRYEQYF.

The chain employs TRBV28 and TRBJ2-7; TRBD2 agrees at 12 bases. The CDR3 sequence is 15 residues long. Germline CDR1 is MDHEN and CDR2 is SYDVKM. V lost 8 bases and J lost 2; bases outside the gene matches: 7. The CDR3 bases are TGTGCCAGCCCTCCGGGACTAGCGGGTCCCTACGAGCAGTACTTC. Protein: CASPPGLAGPYEQYF. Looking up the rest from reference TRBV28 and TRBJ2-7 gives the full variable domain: DVKVTQSSRYLVKRTGEKVFLECVQDMDHENMFWYRQDPGLGLRLIYFSYDVKMKEKGDIPEGYSVSREKKERFSLILESASTNQTSMYLCASPPGLAGPYEQYFGPGTRLTVT.

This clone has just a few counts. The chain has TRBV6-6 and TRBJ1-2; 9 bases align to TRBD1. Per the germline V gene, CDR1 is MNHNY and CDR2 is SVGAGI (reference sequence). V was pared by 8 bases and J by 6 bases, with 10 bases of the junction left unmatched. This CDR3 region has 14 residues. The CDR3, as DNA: TGTGCCAGCCTCCCCAGTGACAGGGGGAATGGCTACACCTTC. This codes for CASLPSDRGNGYTF.

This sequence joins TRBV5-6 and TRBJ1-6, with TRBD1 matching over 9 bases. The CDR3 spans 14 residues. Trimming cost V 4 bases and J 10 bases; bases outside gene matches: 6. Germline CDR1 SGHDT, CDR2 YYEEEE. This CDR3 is CASSKDRGRSPLHF. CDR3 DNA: TGTGCCAGCAGCAAGGACAGGGGACGGTCACCCCTCCACTTT.

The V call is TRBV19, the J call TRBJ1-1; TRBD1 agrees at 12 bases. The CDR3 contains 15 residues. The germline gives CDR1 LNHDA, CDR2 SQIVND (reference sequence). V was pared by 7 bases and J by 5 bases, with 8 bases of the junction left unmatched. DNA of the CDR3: TGTGCCAGTACGGGGACAGGGGGCGCGAGGACTGAAGCTTTCTTT. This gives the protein CASTGTGGARTEAFF. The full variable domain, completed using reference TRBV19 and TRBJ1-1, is DGGITQSPKYLFRKEGQNVTLSCEQNLNHDAMYWYRQDPGQGLRLIYYSQIVNDFQKGDIAEGYSVSREKKESFPLTVTSAQKNPTAFYLCASTGTGGARTEAFFGQGTRLTVV.